This T cell receptor (beta chain) appears in the sequencing data of a study of T cell responses to AZD1222 COVID-19 vaccine. Regarding this clone: Its antigen is unknown.

After removal of 2 bases from V and 5 bases from J, the junction contained 8 bases not matched to a gene. In germline, CDR1 is WNHNN, CDR2 SYGVQD (reference sequence). The CDR3 length is 15 residues. General study findings and limits: Clonal diversity may have been underestimated, and the donors were mostly white British, with more females than males. Repertoire collection took place solely once the T cell response had peaked. Only 5 or 6 individuals given AZD1222 were seropositive at baseline.

Second doses that came at about 4 or about 12 weeks were put together. Using immunoSEQ multiplex PCR, the repertoire was profiled, and TCRdb retains in-frame clones only, with some absent. Of about 90,000 clones in the sample, roughly 85% were seen once. The chain carries TRBV10-1 and TRBJ2-5; 7 nucleotides agree with TRBD1. This sample comprised peripheral blood, obtained 28 days after the second AZD1222 dose. This receptor was identified in an adult who received the AZD1222 COVID-19 vaccine. The CDR3 is CASSEARGYDETQYF. For the CDR3, the DNA is TGCGCCAGCAGTGAGGCCAGGGGGTATGATGAGACCCAGTACTTC.